The entry below gives a single T cell receptor (beta chain) sequence along with its context. Its antigen is unknown. The sampling schedule covered blood at baseline, cycle 4 day 1, and cycle 7 day 1. This record belongs to a study of OX40 agonist ivuxolimab in advanced cancers. Across the whole study: An agonistic human IgG2 monoclonal antibody against OX40 (CD134) was given. Study conclusions and caveats: Relative to CD4+ cells, CD8+ T cells on average had more expanded clones.

Assay: immunoSEQ multiplex PCR; the TCRdb copy retains only in-frame clones and omits some. The data contain about 19,000 clones, about 83% of them seen just once; the ten biggest clones take up roughly 49%. Sample: CD4+ or CD8+ T cells sorted from blood, taken in a trial of the OX40 agonist ivuxolimab. This clonotype originated in an adult with an advanced solid tumor such as melanoma, head and neck, liver or kidney cancer.

In nucleotides, the CDR3 is TGCGCCAGCAGCCAATCACAGGGGGCCTATGGTGGCTACACCTTC. Translated: CASSQSQGAYGGYTF. The rearrangement joins TRBV4-1 to TRBJ1-2; TRBD1 agrees at 9 bases. J was trimmed by 7 bases and V by 2 bases; bases with no gene match: 8. Germline CDR1 MGHRA, CDR2 YSYEKL. The CDR3 spans 15 residues.